A single sample is the source of the 15 T cell receptor beta chains below, sequenced in a study of T-cell memory formation after mild COVID-19. TCRdb processed the 5' RACE reads anew with MiXCR; each CDR3 protein has one entry. The sample has around 250,000 distinct CDR3 sequences; over 8.5% are singletons. Sequenced input: PBMCs or a T cell subset sorted from them (not recorded which). Receptors originate from a young man who had mild COVID-19 (a few samples of this study predate the infection). Cell type and time point are not known.

This clonotype has more than one count but fewer than ten. The V gene is TRBV6-2 or TRBV6-3, the J gene TRBJ2-3; the D is unclear. The CDR3 is made up of 15 amino acids. Trimming stripped 3 bases from V and 2 bases from J, with 12 bases between. The germline V gene has CDR1 MNHEY and CDR2 SVGEGT. CDR3 in DNA: TGTGCCAGCAGTTATTACGGGTATTCCACAGATACGCAGTATTTT. Translation gives CASSYYGYSTDTQYF.

This clonotype was observed a handful of times. V usage is TRBV5-6 and J usage is TRBJ1-2; 8 nucleotides line up with TRBD1. This CDR3 contains 13 residues. V was clipped by 2 bases and J by 8 bases; unmatched bases: 5. CDR1 and CDR2 (germline): SGHDT, YYEEEE. For the CDR3, the DNA is TGTGCCAGCAGCTTCAGGGGGCGAGGAGGCTACACCTTC. It specifies CASSFRGRGGYTF.

This clonotype has a handful of counts. This chain connects TRBV27 to TRBJ1-1; D is unresolved. The CDR3 extends over 13 amino acids. Between the trimmed V and J ends, which lost 8 bases and 2 bases, there was a span of 12 bases. Germline V gene lookup returns CDR1 MNHEY and CDR2 SMNVEV (reference sequence). Here the CDR3 reads CASGSQDNTEAFF. The CDR3 DNA reads TGTGCCAGCGGGTCCCAGGACAACACTGAAGCTTTCTTT.

This clonotype came up many times. V is TRBV4-2 and J is TRBJ2-7, with unresolved D. This CDR3 is 15 amino acids long. The germline V gene encodes CDR1 LGHNA and CDR2 YNFKEQ. V lost 0 bases and J lost 4, with 13 bases in between. The CDR3 region has the DNA TGTGCCAGCAGCCAAGATGGGAACGGGCCATACGAGCAGTACGTC. Translation gives CASSQDGNGPYEQYV.

In this sample, this clonotype turned up a few times. The chain links TRBV9 to TRBJ2-1; D remains ambiguous. The CDR3 is 15 amino acids. The V end was cut by 0 bases, the J end by 2 bases, with 9 bases between. Germline CDR1 reads SGDLS; CDR2 reads YYNGEE. The CDR3 spells CASSVGSAAYNEQFF. The CDR3 nucleotides read TGTGCCAGCAGCGTAGGGTCAGCCGCCTACAATGAGCAGTTCTTC.

This clonotype turned up a few times. In DNA form, the CDR3 reads TGTGCCAGCAGCTTTGACGGGAACACAGATACGCAGTATTTT. Protein sequence: CASSFDGNTDTQYF. The chain has TRBV7-3 and TRBJ2-3; possible D gene TRBD2, 5 bases. Germline CDR1 reads SGHTA; CDR2 reads FQGTGA. Trimming took off 3 bases at V and 2 bases at J, with 9 bases between the two ends. The CDR3 contains 14 residues.

In its sample, this clonotype was seen a few times. V and J are TRBV7-8 and TRBJ1-5, with D perhaps TRBD1 (5 bases). CDR3 length equals 15 residues. The germline V gene has CDR1 SGHVS and CDR2 FQNEAQ. The V end was cut by 1 base, the J end by 2 bases, with 9 bases between. CDR3 region: CASSLVGRGNQPQHF. As DNA, the CDR3 is TGTGCCAGCAGCTTAGTGGGCAGGGGCAATCAGCCCCAGCATTTT.

This clonotype was seen many times. CDR3 loop: CASSQEGTSGNTGELFF. CDR3 nucleotides: TGTGCCAGCAGCCAAGAGGGGACTAGCGGGAACACCGGGGAGCTGTTTTTT. This chain uses TRBV4-2 with TRBJ2-2; TRBD2 matches 11 bases. CDR3 length: 17 amino acids. The germline CDR1 and CDR2 sequences are LGHNA and YNFKEQ. The V and J ends lost 0 bases and 1 base, in that order; junction bases with no gene match: 1.

A single count supports this clonotype. The CDR3 spells CASSPGLGTGELFF. The CDR3 nucleotides read TGCGCCAGCAGCCCGGGTCTGGGGACCGGGGAGCTGTTTTTT. This sequence joins TRBV5-1 and TRBJ2-2; D unclear. V was pared by 4 bases and J by 5 bases, with 12 bases between. The CDR3 contains 14 residues. Germline assignment: CDR1 SGHRS and CDR2 YFSETQ.

This chain connects TRBV27 to TRBJ2-7; D might be TRBD1 (6 bases). CDR3 length equals 14 residues. The V and J ends lost 4 bases and 3 bases respectively, with 13 bases between them. CDR1 MNHEY and CDR2 SMNVEV come from the germline V gene (reference sequence). CDR3 sequence (DNA): TGTGCCAGCAGTTCTTTAGGACAGATCTACGAGCAGTACTTC. It codes for CASSSLGQIYEQYF.

This clonotype was counted a few times. The chain combines TRBV29-1 with TRBJ2-3, with D possibly matching TRBD2 (6 bases). V shed 7 bases and J shed 0 bases, with 11 bases lying between them. The germline V gene encodes CDR1 SQVTM and CDR2 ANQGSEA. The CDR3 consists of 13 residues. The DNA of the CDR3 is TGCAGCGGAAGCGGGCTTAGCACAGATACGCAGTATTTT. Translating gives CSGSGLSTDTQYF.

The gene calls are TRBV12-3 or TRBV12-4 and TRBJ2-1, with D possibly TRBD1 on 6 matching bases. Between the trimmed V and J ends, which lost 7 bases and 10 bases, there was a span of 20 bases. The CDR3 covers 14 residues. The CDR3 is CASTLVGAEREQFF. In nucleotides, the CDR3 is TGTGCCAGCACTTTGGTGGGGGCTGAGAGGGAGCAGTTCTTC.

This clonotype was seen a handful of times. The J gene is TRBJ2-1, the V gene TRBV20-1, with D uncertain. The V end was cut by 5 bases, the J end by 0 bases, with 14 bases between. Looked up from germline, CDR1 is DFQATT and CDR2 is SNEGSKA (reference sequence). This CDR3 has 15 residues. CDR3 protein: CSAVLAVSSYNEQFF. The DNA of the CDR3 is TGCAGTGCTGTATTAGCTGTCAGCTCCTACAATGAGCAGTTCTTC.

This clonotype was counted only a few times. The V and J genes are TRBV5-1 and TRBJ2-5; D may correspond to TRBD1 or TRBD2 (5 bases each). CDR3 size: 15 residues. CDR1 SGHRS and CDR2 YFSETQ come from the germline V gene. The V gene lost 1 base and the J gene lost 1 base, with 11 bases spanning the gap. CDR3 sequence reads: CASSLMGEPQETQYF. Written as DNA, the CDR3 is TGCGCCAGCAGCTTGATGGGGGAGCCCCAAGAGACCCAGTACTTC.

There are a few counts of this clonotype. The chain couples TRBV4-3 to TRBJ2-7, with 10 bases fitting TRBD1. V lost 3 bases to trimming and J lost 5 bases; unmatched junction nucleotides: 4. Per the germline V gene, CDR1 is LGHNA and CDR2 is YSLEER. There are 14 residues in the CDR3. CDR3: CASSHGTGADEQYF. The CDR3 bases are TGCGCCAGCAGCCATGGGACAGGGGCAGACGAGCAGTACTTC.